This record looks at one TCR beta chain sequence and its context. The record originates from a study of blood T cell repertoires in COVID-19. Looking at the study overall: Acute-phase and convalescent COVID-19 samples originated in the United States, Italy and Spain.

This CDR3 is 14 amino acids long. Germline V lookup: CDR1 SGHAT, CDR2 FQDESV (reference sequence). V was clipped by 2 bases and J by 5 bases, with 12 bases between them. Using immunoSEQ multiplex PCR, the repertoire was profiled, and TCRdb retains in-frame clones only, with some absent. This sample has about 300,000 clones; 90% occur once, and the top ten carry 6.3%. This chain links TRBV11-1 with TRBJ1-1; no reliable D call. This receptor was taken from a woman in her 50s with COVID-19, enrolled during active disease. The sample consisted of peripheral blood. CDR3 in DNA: TGTGCCAGCAGCTTACCGGGAACGGTTACTGAAGCTTTCTTT. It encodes CASSLPGTVTEAFF.